Listed here are 21 T cell receptor beta chains from one sample, sequenced in a study of T cells in Graves' hyperthyroidism and ophthalmopathy. Amplification of TCR beta CDR3 regions used RNA as the template. In the first-round RT-PCR of the TCR CDR3, the HTBI primer set was used. TCRdb reprocessed the multiplex PCR reads with MiXCR, giving one entry per CDR3 protein. Among 700,000 or so distinct CDR3 sequences listed, roughly 15% were seen once. The sample consisted of blood. These receptors all come from a woman in her fifties or sixties with Graves' ophthalmopathy.

There are a few counts of this clonotype. A much larger clonotype is one base distant, so this may be a read error. The CDR3 is CSAASAGTHNEQLF. Here the CDR3 DNA reads TGCAGTGCCGCATCTGCTGGGACGCACAATGAGCAGCTCTTC. V gene TRBV20-1 combines with J gene TRBJ2-1; D is tentatively TRBD1 or TRBD2 (5 bases each). The CDR3 has 14 amino acids. Germline loops: CDR1 DFQATT, CDR2 SNEGSKA (reference sequence).

This clonotype was seen ten or more times. The V and J genes are TRBV12-3 or TRBV12-4 and TRBJ2-7, with TRBD2 as a possible D gene (6 bases). The CDR3 has 15 residues. Between the trimmed V and J ends, which lost 3 bases and 4 bases, there was a span of 16 bases. CDR3 coding DNA: TGTGCCAGCAGTTTCCGGGGCGCGAGCGGGTACGAGCAGTACTTC. It encodes CASSFRGASGYEQYF.

V gene TRBV19 combines with J gene TRBJ1-1; 7 bases agree with TRBD1. Germline V gene data show CDR1 as LNHDA and CDR2 as SQIVND (reference sequence). This CDR3 region has 14 residues. V trimming: 0 bases; J trimming: 5 bases; junction bases outside the gene matches: 3. The CDR3 spells CASSIEGGWTEAFF. The CDR3 DNA reads as TGTGCCAGTAGTATAGAAGGGGGCTGGACTGAAGCTTTCTTT.

This clonotype was counted at least ten times. The J gene is TRBJ2-1, the V gene TRBV7-8, with D possibly called TRBD1 or TRBD2 (5 bases each). V lost 4 bases and J 0 bases, leaving 13 bases between the germline ends. The CDR3 is 16 residues long. Germline V lookup: CDR1 SGHVS, CDR2 FQNEAQ. CDR3 sequence: CASSSERGRSYNEQFF. CDR3 bases: TGTGCCAGCAGCTCGGAGAGGGGCCGCTCCTACAATGAGCAGTTCTTC.

There are many counts of this clonotype. The V call is TRBV5-1, the J call TRBJ2-1; D unclear. V shed 5 bases and J shed 0 bases, with 12 bases lying between them. CDR1 and CDR2 (germline): SGHRS, YFSETQ. The CDR3 has 15 residues. The CDR3 here is CASRETGFSYNEQFF. The CDR3 DNA reads as TGCGCCAGCAGAGAAACGGGCTTCTCCTACAATGAGCAGTTCTTC.

This clonotype was counted ten times or more. The chain joins TRBV29-1 to TRBJ1-1; D remains unclear. Germline V gene lookup returns CDR1 SQVTM and CDR2 ANQGSEA. Trimming took off 5 bases at V and 3 bases at J, with 16 bases between the two ends. The CDR3 length is 14 residues. CDR3 sequence reads: CSVYTRGKDTEAFF. The CDR3 DNA reads TGCAGCGTTTACACGCGGGGAAAGGACACTGAAGCTTTCTTT. Together with reference TRBV29-1 and TRBJ1-1, the CDR3 gives the full variable domain: SAVISQKPSRDICQRGTSLTIQCQVDSQVTMMFWYRQQPGQSLTLIATANQGSEATYESGFVIDKFPISRPNLTFSTLTVSNMSPEDSSIYLCSVYTRGKDTEAFFGQGTRLTVV.

This clonotype was seen ten or more times. The CDR3 DNA sequence: TGTGCCATCAGTGATCCGGCGGGTAGTAGTGAAAAACTGTTTTTT. Translated: CAISDPAGSSEKLFF. J is TRBJ1-4 and V is TRBV10-3; no clear D gene. This CDR3 has 15 residues. Germline assignment: CDR1 ENHRY and CDR2 SYGVKD. V lost 3 bases to trimming and J lost 7 bases, with 15 bases between them.

This clonotype appeared many times. The gene calls are TRBV7-9 and TRBJ1-6; 9 positions match TRBD1. The germline CDR1 and CDR2 sequences are SEHNR and FQNEAQ (reference sequence). V shed 4 bases, J shed 10 bases, and the junction held 23 bases outside the gene matches. The CDR3 is 20 residues long. In DNA form, the CDR3 reads TGTGCCAGCAGCTCCTTACCTTCCGGGACAGGGTTTGGTGTGAAATCACCCCTCCACTTT. Protein product: CASSSLPSGTGFGVKSPLHF.

The table lists this clonotype with a few counts. The chain employs TRBV20-1 and TRBJ2-7; D remains ambiguous. Germline loops: CDR1 DFQATT, CDR2 SNEGSKA (reference sequence). V lost 5 bases and J lost 0, with 8 bases in between. The CDR3 has 12 amino acids. The CDR3 DNA sequence: TGCAGTGCTCCTAGGAGCTCCTACGAGCAGTACTTC. As protein: CSAPRSSYEQYF.

This clonotype has a handful of counts. This chain connects TRBV7-9 to TRBJ2-7; 7 bases align to TRBD1. The CDR3 is 18 residues long. The trim removed 4 bases at V and 3 bases at J, leaving 18 bases unmatched. Germline lookup yields CDR1 SEHNR and CDR2 FQNEAQ (reference sequence). CDR3 loop: CASSSSRDDRARVYEQYF. CDR3 nucleotides: TGTGCCAGCAGCTCATCCCGGGATGACAGGGCGAGGGTCTACGAGCAGTACTTC. Supplemented by reference TRBV7-9 and TRBJ2-7, the full variable domain reads DTGVSQNPRHKITKRGQNVTFRCDPISEHNRLYWYRQTLGQGPEFLTYFQNEAQLEKSRLLSDRFSAERPKGSFSTLEIQRTEQGDSAMYLCASSSSRDDRARVYEQYFGPGTRLTVT.

This clonotype was recorded at least ten times. The rearrangement joins TRBV20-1 to TRBJ2-3; 7 bases are a match to TRBD1. The CDR3 extends over 13 amino acids. The J segment lost 2 bases and the V segment lost 6 bases, leaving 5 bases of the junction unmatched. Germline CDR1 reads DFQATT; CDR2 reads SNEGSKA (reference sequence). The CDR3, as DNA: TGCAGTGCAACGGGACAGCACACAGATACGCAGTATTTT. Protein: CSATGQHTDTQYF.

This clonotype was seen at least ten times. This sequence joins TRBV24-1 and TRBJ2-5, with 8 nucleotides matching TRBD1. CDR3 length: 15 amino acids. Germline assignment: CDR1 KGHDR and CDR2 SFDVKD. Trimming cost V 4 bases and J 2 bases; bases outside gene matches: 5. The CDR3, as DNA: TGTGCCACCAGTGAGGGGACAGGACCACAAGAGACCCAGTACTTC. Encoded protein: CATSEGTGPQETQYF.

This clonotype occurred a few times. This chain's CDR3 is CASSVGPSGKDEQFF. The CDR3 nucleotides read TGTGCCAGCAGCGTAGGGCCTAGCGGGAAGGATGAGCAGTTCTTC. V is TRBV9 and J is TRBJ2-1; 9 bases are a match to TRBD2. The germline CDR1 and CDR2 sequences are SGDLS and YYNGEE. This CDR3 has 15 residues. V trimming: 0 bases; J trimming: 8 bases; junction bases outside the gene matches: 6.

V usage is TRBV19 and J usage is TRBJ2-5; 14 bases are a match to TRBD2. V was clipped by 2 bases and J by 5 bases; unmatched bases: 4. Germline values: CDR1 LNHDA, CDR2 SQIVND (reference sequence). CDR3 length equals 16 residues. CDR3 protein: CASSIRLAGGLETQYF. The CDR3 nucleotides are TGTGCCAGTAGTATACGACTAGCGGGAGGGCTGGAGACCCAGTACTTC.

This rearrangement joins TRBV10-3 to TRBJ2-1, with D uncertain. CDR1 ENHRY and CDR2 SYGVKD come from the germline V gene. Between the trimmed V and J ends, which lost 3 bases and 4 bases, there was a span of 10 bases. CDR3 size: 14 residues. The CDR3 region is CAISEVALYNEQFF. The CDR3, as DNA: TGTGCCATCAGTGAAGTTGCCTTATACAATGAGCAGTTCTTC.

The DNA of the CDR3 is TGTGCCACCAGCAGAGCTATTTCGGAAGATTTTCAGTTCTTC. Translating gives CATSRAISEDFQFF. The rearrangement links TRBV15 to TRBJ2-1; D ambiguous. The CDR3 has 14 amino acids. Deletions cut 1 base from V and 13 bases from J, with 17 bases between. Germline V gene lookup returns CDR1 LNHNV and CDR2 YYDKDF (reference sequence).

Many counts were recorded for this clonotype. The genes are TRBV11-3 and TRBJ2-1; 7 positions match TRBD2. The germline CDR1 and CDR2 sequences are SGHNT and YENEEA. The CDR3 consists of 15 residues. V lost 5 bases, J lost 6 bases, and 10 bases stayed unmatched. DNA of the CDR3: TGTGCCAGCAGCCGACTCGGGGGGAATGGCAATGAGCAGTTCTTC. This translates into CASSRLGGNGNEQFF.

This rearrangement joins TRBV29-1 to TRBJ2-7; D may be TRBD1 or TRBD2 (5 bases each). Trimming shortened V by 3 bases and J by 0 bases, and 9 bases separated the two germline ends. The germline CDR1 and CDR2 sequences are SQVTM and ANQGSEA. This CDR3 is built from 13 residues. As DNA, the CDR3 is TGCAGCGTTGATGGGGACGACTCCTACGAGCAGTACTTC. Translating it yields CSVDGDDSYEQYF.

This rearrangement joins TRBV19 to TRBJ1-5, with D perhaps matching TRBD1 (6 bases). Germline V gene sequence: CDR1 LNHDA, CDR2 SQIVND (reference sequence). The V gene lost 8 bases and the J gene lost 2 bases, with 19 bases spanning the gap. The CDR3 has 16 residues. CDR3 sequence: CASHSGVRSGNQPQHF. CDR3 nucleotide sequence: TGTGCCAGTCATTCAGGGGTAAGGTCGGGCAATCAGCCCCAGCATTTT.

This chain joins TRBV5-1 and TRBJ2-3; 7 positions agree with TRBD2. This CDR3 contains 13 residues. V was pared by 3 bases and J by 4 bases, with 2 bases of the junction left unmatched. Germline V gene data show CDR1 as SGHRS and CDR2 as YFSETQ. The CDR3 nucleotides are TGCGCCAGCAGCTGGGAGGGTGCAGATACGCAGTATTTT. It is translated as CASSWEGADTQYF.

This clonotype was counted a few times. Just one base apart from a much larger clone, this may be a read error. The CDR3 loop is CASSTDENTEAFF. CDR3 nucleotide sequence: TGTGCCAGCAGTACAGACGAGAACACTGAAGCTTTCTTT. The chain recombines TRBV6-2 or TRBV6-3 with TRBJ1-1; D remains unclear. Germline V gene data show CDR1 as MNHEY and CDR2 as SVGEGT. V was pared by 5 bases and J by 1 base, with 8 bases between. This CDR3 has 13 amino acids.